The 13 T cell receptor beta chains in this list originate from one sample, sequenced in a study of naive and memory T cell subsets. Two oligonucleotides, mixed equimolar, formed the beta constant-region primer covering TRBC1 and TRBC2. The ligated cDNA underwent four PCR rounds using SP2 and nested alpha and beta constant-region primers. MiXCR, applied by TCRdb to the UMI-ligation and nested PCR reads, yields one record per CDR3 protein. The data show 120,000 or so distinct CDR3 sequences, 36% seen once. Source material: central memory CD4+ T cells from blood. Receptors originate from a human donor in good health.

V usage is TRBV28 and J usage is TRBJ1-2; no firm D call. Germline assignment: CDR1 MDHEN and CDR2 SYDVKM. The CDR3 is 13 residues long. The ends were cut back, 6 bases at V and 8 bases at J, with 16 bases in the middle. CDR3 in DNA: TGTGCCAGCAGCCCGGCCCACCCGACGGGCTACACCTTC. This codes for CASSPAHPTGYTF.

The chain recombines TRBV27 with TRBJ2-1; the D call may be TRBD1 or TRBD2 (5 bases each). The V end was cut by 3 bases, the J end by 3 bases, with 9 bases between. This CDR3 comprises 14 residues. CDR1 is MNHEY and CDR2 is SMNVEV in the germline V gene (reference sequence). CDR3 sequence reads: CASSFGAGYNEQFF. The CDR3 DNA is TGTGCCAGCAGTTTCGGGGCAGGCTACAATGAGCAGTTCTTC.

CDR3 nucleotides: TGTGCCTGGAGTGTACAAGGATCGGGACAGCGTCAGCCCCAGCATTTT. Residues: CAWSVQGSGQRQPQHF. The rearrangement uses TRBV30 and TRBJ1-5; 7 bases agree with TRBD1. Looked up from germline, CDR1 is GTSNPN and CDR2 is SVGIG (reference sequence). CDR3 length: 16 amino acids. The trim removed 0 bases at V and 6 bases at J, leaving 11 bases unmatched.

Only a few counts were recorded for this clonotype. This chain links TRBV28 with TRBJ1-1, with D possibly matching TRBD1 (5 bases). This CDR3 comprises 14 residues. CDR1 is MDHEN, CDR2 SYDVKM, per germline. Trimming took 6 bases from V and 2 from J, leaving 13 bases between them. CDR3 loop: CASRSLGANTEAFF. DNA of the CDR3: TGTGCCAGCAGGAGCCTCGGGGCAAACACTGAAGCTTTCTTT.

A few counts support this clonotype. The chain has TRBV28 and TRBJ2-5; the D call may be TRBD1 or TRBD2 (5 bases each). CDR3 length equals 16 residues. Germline V gene sequence: CDR1 MDHEN, CDR2 SYDVKM. The V end lost 6 bases, the J end lost 1 base, and 18 bases lay between the germline ends. For the CDR3, the DNA is TGTGCCAGCAGCCCCGCAGGGAGCCTTGTCCAAGAGACCCAGTACTTC. It is translated as CASSPAGSLVQETQYF.

This clonotype has only a few counts. This chain uses TRBV27 with TRBJ1-6; D is uncertain. Germline-derived CDR1 and CDR2 are MNHEY and SMNVEV (reference sequence). The CDR3 totals 14 residues. The germline V and J ends were trimmed by 3 bases and 4 bases, with 7 bases remaining between them. CDR3 loop: CASSLEGYNSPLHF. The CDR3 DNA follows: TGTGCCAGCAGTTTGGAGGGTTATAATTCACCCCTCCACTTT.

This chain links TRBV28 with TRBJ2-2; D is possibly TRBD1 (5 bases). The length of the CDR3 is 16 residues. V was clipped by 7 bases and J by 8 bases, with 23 bases between them. Germline assignment: CDR1 MDHEN and CDR2 SYDVKM. This chain's CDR3 is CASTQTRARARGELFF. CDR3 nucleotide sequence: TGTGCCAGCACCCAGACCCGGGCCAGGGCTCGGGGGGAGCTGTTTTTT.

This clonotype has a handful of counts. The V and J genes are TRBV18 and TRBJ2-5; D unresolved. The CDR3 has 13 residues. Per germline, CDR1 KGHSH and CDR2 LQKENI. The germline V and J ends were trimmed by 4 bases and 1 base, with 7 bases remaining between them. CDR3 residues: CASSRQAQETQYF. Written as DNA, the CDR3 is TGTGCCAGCTCACGCCAGGCCCAAGAGACCCAGTACTTC.

This clonotype was recorded a few times. V usage is TRBV30 and J usage is TRBJ2-1, with D hard to call. The V end lost 1 base, the J end lost 5 bases, and 6 bases lay between the germline ends. This CDR3 region has 12 residues. The germline gives CDR1 GTSNPN, CDR2 SVGIG (reference sequence). CDR3 coding DNA: TGTGCCTGGAGTGCGATGGACAATGAGCAGTTCTTC. It encodes CAWSAMDNEQFF.

This clonotype was detected only a few times. The rearrangement links TRBV3-1 to TRBJ1-1, with D uncertain. Trimming pared 0 bases from V and 6 bases from J, leaving 8 bases between. The V gene's germline CDR1 is LGHDT and CDR2 YNNKEL (reference sequence). This CDR3 is built from 13 residues. The CDR3 is CASSQDKRPEAFF. The CDR3 DNA sequence: TGTGCCAGCAGCCAAGATAAAAGACCTGAAGCTTTCTTT.

The chain combines TRBV20-1 with TRBJ2-3; D not resolved. Between the trimmed V and J ends, which lost 0 bases and 14 bases, there was a span of 15 bases. Per the germline V gene, CDR1 is DFQATT and CDR2 is SNEGSKA (reference sequence). CDR3 length: 12 residues. The CDR3 reads CSARDTLYAWYF. CDR3 in DNA: TGCAGTGCTAGAGATACCCTCTATGCGTGGTATTTT.

The chain combines TRBV12-3 or TRBV12-4 with TRBJ2-4; D might be TRBD1 (6 bases). V was trimmed by 3 bases and J by 3 bases, leaving 12 bases between them. There are 15 residues in the CDR3. DNA of the CDR3: TGTGCCAGCAGTTTCGCAGGGACATACAAAAACATTCAGTACTTC. It translates to CASSFAGTYKNIQYF.

This sequence joins TRBV4-2 and TRBJ2-7, with 11 bases that match TRBD2. CDR1 and CDR2 from the germline V gene are LGHNA and YNFKEQ. This CDR3 spans 15 amino acids. J lost 5 bases, V lost 0 bases, and 3 bases had no gene match. The CDR3, as DNA: TGTGCCAGCAGCCAAGAGGGTAGCGGGAGGGACGAGCAGTACTTC. Encoded protein: CASSQEGSGRDEQYF.